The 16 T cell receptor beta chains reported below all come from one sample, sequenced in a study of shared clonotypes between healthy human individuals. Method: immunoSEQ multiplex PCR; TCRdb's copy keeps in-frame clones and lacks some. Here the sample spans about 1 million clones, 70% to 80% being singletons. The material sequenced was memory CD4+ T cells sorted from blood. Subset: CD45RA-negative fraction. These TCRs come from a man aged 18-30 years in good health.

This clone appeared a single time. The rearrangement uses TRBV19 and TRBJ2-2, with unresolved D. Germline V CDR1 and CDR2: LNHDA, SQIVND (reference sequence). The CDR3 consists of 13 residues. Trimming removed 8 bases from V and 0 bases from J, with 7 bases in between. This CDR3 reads CASVDTNTGELFF. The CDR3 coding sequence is TGTGCCAGTGTCGATACGAACACCGGGGAGCTGTTTTTT.

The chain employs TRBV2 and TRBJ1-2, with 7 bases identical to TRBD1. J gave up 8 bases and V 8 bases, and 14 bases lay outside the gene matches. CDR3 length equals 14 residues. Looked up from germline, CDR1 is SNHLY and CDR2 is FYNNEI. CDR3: CASLFRTGLSGYTF. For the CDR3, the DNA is TGTGCCAGCTTATTTCGGACAGGCCTTTCGGGCTACACCTTC.

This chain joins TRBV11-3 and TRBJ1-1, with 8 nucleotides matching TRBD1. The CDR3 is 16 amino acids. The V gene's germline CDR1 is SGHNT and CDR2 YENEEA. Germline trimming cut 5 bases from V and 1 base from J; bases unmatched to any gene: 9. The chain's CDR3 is CASSAGTGHSNTEAFF. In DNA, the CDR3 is TGTGCCAGCAGCGCAGGGACAGGCCACTCGAACACTGAAGCTTTCTTT.

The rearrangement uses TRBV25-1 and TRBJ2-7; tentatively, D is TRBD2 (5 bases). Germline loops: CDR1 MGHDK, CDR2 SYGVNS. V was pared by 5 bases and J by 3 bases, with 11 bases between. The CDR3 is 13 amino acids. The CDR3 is CASSRELYYEQYF. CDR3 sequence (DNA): TGTGCCAGCAGTCGGGAACTTTACTACGAGCAGTACTTC.

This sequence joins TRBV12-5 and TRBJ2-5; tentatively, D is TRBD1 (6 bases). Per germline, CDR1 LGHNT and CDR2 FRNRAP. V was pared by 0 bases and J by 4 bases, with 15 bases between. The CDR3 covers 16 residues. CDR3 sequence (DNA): TGTGCTAGTGGTTTGGTACTAAAGGGGGTGGGAGAGACCCAGTACTTC. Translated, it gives CASGLVLKGVGETQYF.

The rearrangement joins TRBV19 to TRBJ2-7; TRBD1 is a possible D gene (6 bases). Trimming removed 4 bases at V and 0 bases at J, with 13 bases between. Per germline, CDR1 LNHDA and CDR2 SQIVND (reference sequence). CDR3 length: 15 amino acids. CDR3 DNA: TGTGCCAGTAGTAAACGGACGGACAGCTCCTACGAGCAGTACTTC. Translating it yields CASSKRTDSSYEQYF.

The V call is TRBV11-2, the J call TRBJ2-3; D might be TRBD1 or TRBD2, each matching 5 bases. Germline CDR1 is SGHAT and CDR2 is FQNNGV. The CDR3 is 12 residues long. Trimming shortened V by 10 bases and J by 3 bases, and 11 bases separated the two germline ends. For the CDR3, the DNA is TGTGCCACCGGGACCGGGACAGATACGCAGTATTTT. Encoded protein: CATGTGTDTQYF.

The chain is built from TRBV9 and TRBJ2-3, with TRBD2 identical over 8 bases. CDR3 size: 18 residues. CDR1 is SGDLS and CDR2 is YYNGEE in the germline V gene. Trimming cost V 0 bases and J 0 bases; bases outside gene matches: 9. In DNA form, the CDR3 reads TGTGCCAGCAGCGTAGACGACCGGGGGGGTCCGAGCACAGATACGCAGTATTTT. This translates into CASSVDDRGGPSTDTQYF.

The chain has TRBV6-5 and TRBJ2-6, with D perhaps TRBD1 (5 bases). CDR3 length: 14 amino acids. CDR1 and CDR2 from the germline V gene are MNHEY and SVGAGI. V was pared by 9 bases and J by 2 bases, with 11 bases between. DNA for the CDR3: TGTGCCAGTTTCAGGGCGCCTGGGGCCAACGTCCTGACTTTC. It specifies CASFRAPGANVLTF.

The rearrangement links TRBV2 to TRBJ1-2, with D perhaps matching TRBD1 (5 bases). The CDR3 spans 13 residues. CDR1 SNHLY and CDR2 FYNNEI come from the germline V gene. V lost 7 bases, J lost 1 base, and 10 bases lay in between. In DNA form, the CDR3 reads TGTGCCAGCAATGCGGGGGATAACTATGGCTACACCTTC. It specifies CASNAGDNYGYTF.

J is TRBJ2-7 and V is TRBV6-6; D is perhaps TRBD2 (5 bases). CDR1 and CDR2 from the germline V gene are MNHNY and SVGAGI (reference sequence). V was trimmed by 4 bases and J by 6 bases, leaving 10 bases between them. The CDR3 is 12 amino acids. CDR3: CASSWEFGEQYF. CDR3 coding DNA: TGTGCCAGCAGTTGGGAGTTTGGCGAGCAGTACTTC.

DNA for the CDR3: TGCGCCAGCAGCTTGGACAGGGGGCATGAAAAACTGTTTTTT. As protein: CASSLDRGHEKLFF. The genes are TRBV5-1 and TRBJ1-4; TRBD1 aligns across 9 bases. The CDR3 length is 14 residues. Trimming cost V 0 bases and J 6 bases; bases outside gene matches: 0. Germline-derived CDR1 and CDR2 are SGHRS and YFSETQ. The full variable domain, rest sourced from reference TRBV5-1 and TRBJ1-4, is KAGVTQTPRYLIKTRGQQVTLSCSPISGHRSVSWYQQTPGQGLQFLFEYFSETQRNKGNFPGRFSGRQFSNSRSEMNVSTLELGDSALYLCASSLDRGHEKLFFGSGTQLSVL.

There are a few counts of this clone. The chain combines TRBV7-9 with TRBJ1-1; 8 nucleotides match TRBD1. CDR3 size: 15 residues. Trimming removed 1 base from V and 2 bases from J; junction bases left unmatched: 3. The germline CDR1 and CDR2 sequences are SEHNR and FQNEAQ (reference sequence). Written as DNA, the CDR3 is TGTGCCAGCAGCTTAGAGGCAGGGGGCAACACTGAAGCTTTCTTT. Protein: CASSLEAGGNTEAFF.

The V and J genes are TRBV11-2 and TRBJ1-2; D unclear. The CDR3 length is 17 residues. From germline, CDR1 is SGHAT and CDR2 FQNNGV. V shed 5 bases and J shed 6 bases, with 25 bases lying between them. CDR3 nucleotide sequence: TGTGCCAGCAGCGCCGTTCCGACGCGACTGAATCGAAATGGCTACACCTTC. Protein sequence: CASSAVPTRLNRNGYTF.

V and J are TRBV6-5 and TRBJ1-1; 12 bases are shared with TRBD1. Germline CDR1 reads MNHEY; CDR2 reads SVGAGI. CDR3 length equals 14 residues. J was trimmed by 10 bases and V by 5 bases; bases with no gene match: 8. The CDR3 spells CASSRGQGAGGAFF. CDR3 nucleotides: TGTGCCAGCAGTAGGGGACAGGGGGCCGGGGGAGCTTTCTTT.

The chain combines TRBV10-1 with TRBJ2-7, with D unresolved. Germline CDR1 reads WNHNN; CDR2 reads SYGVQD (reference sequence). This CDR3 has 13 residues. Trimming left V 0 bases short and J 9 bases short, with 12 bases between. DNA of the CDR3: TGCGCCAGCAGTGAGTCGATCGTGGGTCGGCAGTACTTC. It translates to CASSESIVGRQYF.